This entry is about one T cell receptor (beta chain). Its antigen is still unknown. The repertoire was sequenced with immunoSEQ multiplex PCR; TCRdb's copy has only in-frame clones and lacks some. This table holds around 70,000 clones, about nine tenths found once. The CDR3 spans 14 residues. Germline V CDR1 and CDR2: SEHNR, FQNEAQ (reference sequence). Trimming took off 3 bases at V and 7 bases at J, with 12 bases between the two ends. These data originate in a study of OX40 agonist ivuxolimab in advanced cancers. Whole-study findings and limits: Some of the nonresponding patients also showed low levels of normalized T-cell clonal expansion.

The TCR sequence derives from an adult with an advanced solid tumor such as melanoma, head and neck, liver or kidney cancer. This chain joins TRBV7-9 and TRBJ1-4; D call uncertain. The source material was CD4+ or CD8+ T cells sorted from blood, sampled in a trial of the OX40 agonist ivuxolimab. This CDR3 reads CASSFSDGIEKLFF. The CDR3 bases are TGTGCCAGCAGCTTCTCGGACGGAATTGAAAAACTGTTTTTT. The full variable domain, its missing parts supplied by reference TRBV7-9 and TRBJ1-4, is DTGVSQNPRHKITKRGQNVTFRCDPISEHNRLYWYRQTLGQGPEFLTYFQNEAQLEKSRLLSDRFSAERPKGSFSTLEIQRTEQGDSAMYLCASSFSDGIEKLFFGSGTQLSVL.